The rows below give T cell receptor beta chains drawn from one sample of a study of beta chain features in type 1 diabetes. Sequenced by immunoSEQ multiplex PCR; TCRdb stores in-frame clones only, minus some. The data hold 150,000 to 200,000 clones, with approximately 13% observed a single time. The specimen sequenced was central memory CD4+ T cells from blood. The receptor source for this set is a woman between 18 and 30 years old in good health. Each CDR3 is given with its conserved first and last residue. The D gene is left open where the match is weak. Where a row states a size, it is once, few, many or the class of an expanded clone; other rows omit it.

cdr3_aa cdr3_nt j_call d_call v_call clone_size
CASSQDRYTDTQYF TGCGCCAGCAGCCAAGATCGGTACACAGATACGCAGTATTTT TRBJ2-3 . TRBV4-1 .
CASSFSGGAKSYEQYF TGTGCCAGCAGTTTTAGCGGGGGCGCTAAGTCCTACGAGCAGTACTTC TRBJ2-7 TRBD2 TRBV28 .
CASSRQYQETQYF TGTGCCAGTAGTAGACAGTACCAAGAGACCCAGTACTTC TRBJ2-5 . TRBV19 .
CATSSARGETQYF TGTGCCACCAGCAGCGCCCGGGGGGAGACCCAGTACTTC TRBJ2-5 . TRBV15 few
CASSLRTGSTGELFF TGTGCCAGCAGCCTCCGAACAGGTTCCACCGGGGAGCTGTTTTTT TRBJ2-2 . TRBV7-9 few
CAWSSQASYEQYF TGTGCCTGGAGTTCCCAGGCCTCCTACGAGCAGTACTTC TRBJ2-7 . TRBV30 .
CASSFPSSGNEQFF TGTGCCAGCAGTTTTCCCTCCTCCGGCAATGAGCAGTTCTTC TRBJ2-1 . TRBV28 few
CASSLGGRPPYEQYF TGTGCCAGCAGCTTAGGTGGGAGGCCGCCCTACGAGCAGTACTTC TRBJ2-7 . TRBV11-2 .
CASSVGGARGYTF TGTGCCAGCAGTGTAGGGGGGGCCCGGGGCTACACCTTC TRBJ1-2 . TRBV6-1 .
CASRLPGQAPEAFF TGTGCCAGCAGACTACCCGGACAGGCCCCTGAAGCTTTCTTT TRBJ1-1 TRBD1 TRBV28 .
CASSLIAYEQYF TGCGCCAGCAGCTTGATTGCGTACGAGCAGTACTTC TRBJ2-7 . TRBV5-1 .
CASREPGQGNYEQYF TGTGCCAGCAGGGAACCGGGACAGGGAAACTACGAGCAGTACTTC TRBJ2-7 TRBD1 TRBV27 .